The 9 T cell receptor beta chains listed next were all sequenced from one sample in a study of T cell changes during pregnancy in multiple sclerosis. The data were produced by immunoSEQ multiplex PCR, yet TCRdb's version contains in-frame clones alone and is incomplete. The data hold about 60,000 clones, with about nine tenths observed a single time. The input for sequencing was CD4+ T cells from peripheral blood mononuclear cells, taken in the first trimester of pregnancy. These receptors all come from a female donor with multiple sclerosis, enrolled in a pregnancy study.

The chain joins TRBV30 to TRBJ2-7; weak D call: TRBD2 (6 bases). Trimming took off 4 bases at V and 6 bases at J, with 13 bases between the two ends. The CDR3 is made up of 12 amino acids. Germline CDR1 reads GTSNPN; CDR2 reads SVGIG (reference sequence). In nucleotides, the CDR3 is TGTGCCTGGACTTCCTCGGGGGTCGAGCAGTACTTC. Amino acids: CAWTSSGVEQYF.

The V gene is TRBV19, the J gene TRBJ2-7; TRBD1 is a possible D gene (6 bases). Trimming stripped 5 bases from V and 7 bases from J, with 12 bases between. Germline CDR1 LNHDA, CDR2 SQIVND (reference sequence). This CDR3 region has 12 residues. This CDR3 is CASSAGVREQYF. Here the CDR3 DNA reads TGTGCCAGTAGTGCAGGGGTGAGGGAGCAGTACTTC. Using reference TRBV19 and TRBJ2-7 for the parts outside the CDR3, the full variable domain is DGGITQSPKYLFRKEGQNVTLSCEQNLNHDAMYWYRQDPGQGLRLIYYSQIVNDFQKGDIAEGYSVSREKKESFPLTVTSAQKNPTAFYLCASSAGVREQYFGPGTRLTVT.

J is TRBJ2-7 and V is TRBV19; D perhaps matches TRBD1 (7 bases). The germline CDR1 and CDR2 sequences are LNHDA and SQIVND (reference sequence). The CDR3 runs 15 residues. Trimming removed 5 bases from V and 3 bases from J, with 17 bases in between. CDR3 region: CASSPGGTAVYEQYF. CDR3 nucleotide sequence: TGTGCCAGTAGTCCTGGCGGGACAGCGGTCTACGAGCAGTACTTC.

The rearrangement joins TRBV7-2 to TRBJ2-2; D gene ambiguous. The germline V gene has CDR1 SGHTA and CDR2 FQGNSA. CDR3 length: 16 residues. The V gene lost 0 bases and the J gene lost 5 bases, with 13 bases spanning the gap. CDR3 nucleotides: TGTGCCAGCAGCTTAGCGGGCACCATGAGAACCGGGGAGCTGTTTTTT. Its protein product is CASSLAGTMRTGELFF. The full variable domain, in which reference TRBV7-2 and TRBJ2-2 provide the parts outside the CDR3, is GAGVSQSPSNKVTEKGKDVELRCDPISGHTALYWYRQSLGQGLEFLIYFQGNSAPDKSGLPSDRFSAERTGGSVSTLTIQRTQQEDSAVYLCASSLAGTMRTGELFFGEGSRLTVL.

The chain couples TRBV5-8 to TRBJ1-6; D perhaps matches TRBD1 (6 bases). The CDR3 has 15 residues. Germline CDR1 and CDR2: SGHTS and YDEGEE. V was pared by 4 bases and J by 5 bases, with 13 bases between. In DNA form, the CDR3 reads TGTGCCAGCAGCCGCCGGACAGCAAATAATTCACCCCTCCACTTT. Translation: CASSRRTANNSPLHF.

The CDR3, as DNA: TGTGCCAGCATCTTAGGACAGGTGGCGGATAATGAGCAGTTCTTC. Its translation is CASILGQVADNEQFF. The J gene is TRBJ2-1, the V gene TRBV6-6; 7 nucleotides align to TRBD1. Trimming removed 7 bases from V and 7 bases from J; junction bases left unmatched: 13. This CDR3 has 15 residues. Germline V gives CDR1 MNHNY, CDR2 SVGAGI (reference sequence).

V usage is TRBV2 and J usage is TRBJ2-5; 12 bases are shared with TRBD1. CDR3 length: 14 residues. The V gene's germline CDR1 is SNHLY and CDR2 FYNNEI. V lost 6 bases to trimming and J lost 5 bases; unmatched junction nucleotides: 4. In nucleotides, the CDR3 is TGTGCCAGCAGCCCCGGGACAGGGGGCGAGACCCAGTACTTC. It specifies CASSPGTGGETQYF. Based on the CDR3 plus reference TRBV2 and TRBJ2-5, the full variable domain is EPEVTQTPSHQVTQMGQEVILRCVPISNHLYFYWYRQILGQKVEFLVSFYNNEISEKSEIFDDQFSVERPDGSNFTLKIRSTKLEDSAMYFCASSPGTGGETQYFGPGTRLLVL.

The chain carries TRBV5-1 and TRBJ1-3, with TRBD1 matching over 8 bases. J gave up 4 bases and V 3 bases, and 6 bases lay outside the gene matches. The CDR3 contains 15 residues. Per germline, CDR1 SGHRS and CDR2 YFSETQ. The CDR3 nucleotides are TGCGCCAGCAGCTCGACAGGGGAATCGGGAAACACCATATATTTT. Translation gives CASSSTGESGNTIYF.

The chain has TRBV7-2 and TRBJ2-1, with D maybe TRBD2 (6 bases). The CDR3 has 14 amino acids. Trimming took 2 bases from V and 8 from J, leaving 13 bases between them. Germline V gene data show CDR1 as SGHTA and CDR2 as FQGNSA. The CDR3 loop is CASSLRRGVDEQFF. The DNA of the CDR3 is TGTGCCAGCAGCTTAAGGCGGGGTGTGGATGAGCAGTTCTTC.